This is a list of T cell receptor beta chains from one sample in a study of shared clonotypes between healthy human individuals. Using immunoSEQ multiplex PCR, the repertoire was profiled, and TCRdb retains in-frame clones only, with some absent. The table includes about 2,500,000 clones, 90% to 95% detected once. Material for sequencing was naive CD4+ T cells sorted from blood. The receptor source for this set is a man aged 18-30 years in good health. Each CDR3 is given with its conserved first and last residue. Fields, in order: J gene, V gene, D gene, clone size, CDR3 protein, CDR3 DNA. A D gene is named only where the DNA matches it firmly. Rows give clone size only sometimes, using once, few, many, or a class for an expanded clone.

>TRBJ2-1|TRBV5-1|TRBD2|NA
CASSLASLAGIYNEQFF
TGCGCCAGCAGCTTGGCCTCTTTAGCGGGAATCTACAATGAGCAGTTCTTC
>TRBJ1-2|TRBV6-6|NA|NA
CASVRRVSYGYTF
TGTGCCAGCGTTAGGAGGGTTTCCTATGGCTACACCTTC
>TRBJ2-7|TRBV10-3|TRBD2|NA
CAISESVLAANYEQYF
TGTGCCATCAGTGAGTCGGTTCTAGCGGCGAACTACGAGCAGTACTTC
>TRBJ1-1|TRBV6-1|NA|NA
CASTLGGVTEAFF
TGTGCCAGCACCCTGGGGGGTGTCACTGAAGCTTTCTTT
>TRBJ2-1|TRBV18|TRBD2|NA
CASSPGAGTSGNEQFF
TGTGCCAGCTCACCGGGAGCCGGGACTAGCGGAAATGAGCAGTTCTTC
>TRBJ2-3|TRBV9|NA|once
CASSVDPGDTQYF
TGTGCCAGCAGCGTAGATCCAGGGGATACGCAGTATTTT
>TRBJ1-2|TRBV5-1|NA|once
CASCHSYGYTF
TGCGCCAGCTGTCACAGCTATGGCTACACCTTC
>TRBJ2-2|TRBV19|NA|NA
CASSIYTGELFF
TGTGCCAGTAGTATATACACCGGGGAGCTGTTTTTT
>TRBJ2-7|TRBV6-5|TRBD2|NA
CASSLSSSGRYEQYF
TGTGCCAGCAGCCTCAGCTCTAGCGGGAGATACGAGCAGTACTTC
>TRBJ2-2|TRBV10-3|NA|NA
CAISGTGELFF
TGTGCCATCAGTGGTACCGGGGAGCTGTTTTTT
>TRBJ1-1|TRBV7-2|NA|NA
CASSLATRGSYTEAFF
TGTGCCAGCAGCCTCGCAACGCGGGGGTCTTACACTGAAGCTTTCTTT
>TRBJ1-2|TRBV28|NA|NA
CASSPAGTSYGYTF
TGTGCCAGCAGCCCAGCCGGGACATCCTATGGCTACACCTTC
>TRBJ1-4|TRBV11-2|NA|NA
CASSLGRSTNEKLFF
TGTGCCAGCAGCCTCGGACGGTCAACTAATGAAAAACTGTTTTTT
>TRBJ1-6|TRBV6-1|TRBD1|few
CASRRQGGLNSPLHF
TGTGCCAGCAGGCGACAGGGCGGTCTTAATTCACCCCTCCACTTT
>TRBJ1-5|TRBV5-5|NA|NA
CASSLDSSNQPQHF
TGTGCCAGCAGCTTGGACAGTAGCAATCAGCCCCAGCATTTT
>TRBJ1-5|TRBV19|TRBD1|NA
CASSIGQGDQPQHF
TGTGCCAGTAGTATCGGACAGGGCGATCAGCCCCAGCATTTT
>TRBJ1-3|TRBV28|NA|once
CASSTGDSYFTIYF
TGTGCCAGCAGTACGGGAGACTCCTACTTCACCATATATTTT
>TRBJ1-2|TRBV5-8|NA|NA
CASSAPGAPNYGYTF
TGTGCCAGCAGCGCCCCAGGGGCACCCAACTATGGCTACACCTTC
>TRBJ1-1|TRBV7-9|NA|NA
CASSLRGTEAFF
TGTGCCAGCAGCTTGCGGGGCACTGAAGCTTTCTTT
>TRBJ2-1|TRBV6-4|TRBD2|once
CASSAGGLAVNEQFF
TGTGCCAGCAGTGCGGGCGGACTAGCGGTCAATGAGCAGTTCTTC
>TRBJ2-6|TRBV7-2|TRBD2|NA
CASSLASSGRAGANVLTF
TGTGCCAGCAGCTTAGCTTCTAGCGGGAGGGCTGGGGCCAACGTCCTGACTTTC
>TRBJ1-2|TRBV28|NA|NA
CASSGETTYLHGYTF
TGTGCCAGCAGTGGAGAGACAACGTACCTGCATGGCTACACCTTC
>TRBJ1-1|TRBV5-5|TRBD1|NA
CASSLGTGAFMNTEAFF
TGTGCCAGCAGCTTAGGGACAGGGGCTTTCATGAACACTGAAGCTTTCTTT
>TRBJ2-2|TRBV7-2|NA|NA
CASSSIDWGVTGELFF
TGTGCCAGCAGCTCCATCGACTGGGGGGTCACCGGGGAGCTGTTTTTT
>TRBJ1-2|TRBV6-1|TRBD1|NA
CASSAGTGGAKGYTF
TGTGCCAGCAGCGCCGGGACAGGGGGGGCGAAGGGCTACACCTTC
>TRBJ1-6|TRBV6-5|TRBD1|NA
CASSYSDRDNSPLHF
TGTGCCAGCAGTTACTCAGACAGGGATAATTCACCCCTCCACTTT
>TRBJ1-2|TRBV11-2|TRBD1|NA
CASSLVGTGADLRDGYTF
TGTGCCAGCAGCTTAGTTGGGACAGGGGCCGATCTCAGAGATGGCTACACCTTC
>TRBJ2-1|TRBV10-3|TRBD2|NA
CAISESGSPLNEQFF
TGTGCCATCAGTGAAAGCGGGAGCCCCCTCAATGAGCAGTTCTTC
>TRBJ2-5|TRBV23-1|TRBD2|NA
CASSPPARGTSGAYQETQYF
TGCGCCAGCAGTCCCCCAGCGAGGGGGACTAGCGGGGCTTACCAAGAGACCCAGTACTTC
>TRBJ2-2|TRBV7-2|NA|NA
CASKAGNTGELFF
TGTGCCAGCAAGGCGGGGAACACCGGGGAGCTGTTTTTT
>TRBJ2-7|TRBV7-2|NA|once
CASSLLSMPEQYF
TGTGCCAGCAGCTTACTCTCTATGCCCGAGCAGTACTTC
>TRBJ2-5|TRBV7-9|NA|once
CASSSDLLKSQETQYF
TGTGCCAGCAGCTCCGACTTACTAAAAAGTCAAGAGACCCAGTACTTC
>TRBJ2-1|TRBV28|NA|NA
CASSFRDILLPIRHYNEQFF
TGTGCCAGCAGTTTCAGGGACATATTATTACCCATACGACATTACAATGAGCAGTTCTTC
>TRBJ2-7|TRBV7-8|TRBD2|NA
CASSLTGTSFDEQYF
TGTGCCAGCAGCCTCACCGGGACTAGTTTCGACGAGCAGTACTTC
>TRBJ1-2|TRBV7-3|NA|NA
CASSQEDSSGYGYTF
TGTGCCAGCAGCCAAGAGGACAGCTCGGGCTATGGCTACACCTTC
>TRBJ2-7|TRBV6-1|NA|NA
CASSEGHSWEQYF
TGTGCCAGCAGTGAGGGACACTCTTGGGAGCAGTACTTC
>TRBJ2-1|TRBV27|NA|once
CASSPFDRDNEQFF
TGTGCCAGCAGTCCGTTCGATAGGGACAATGAGCAGTTCTTC
>TRBJ2-2|TRBV28|NA|NA
CASRYTDRDTGELFF
TGTGCCAGCCGATATACTGACAGAGACACCGGGGAGCTGTTTTTT
>TRBJ2-7|TRBV6-5|TRBD1|NA
CASSYSRTGDYEQYF
TGTGCCAGCAGTTACTCAAGGACAGGGGACTACGAGCAGTACTTC
>TRBJ2-7|TRBV11-2|NA|NA
CASSFTDGTHYEQYF
TGTGCCAGCAGCTTCACGGACGGGACACACTACGAGCAGTACTTC
>TRBJ2-3|TRBV7-2|NA|NA
CASSLGFPTDTQYF
TGTGCCAGCAGCTTAGGATTCCCCACAGATACGCAGTATTTT
>TRBJ1-2|TRBV27|NA|NA
CASSFRSHYGYTF
TGTGCCAGCAGTTTTCGTTCACACTATGGCTACACCTTC
>TRBJ1-5|TRBV21-1|NA|once
CASSRRAQDSGVGNQPQHF
TGTGCCAGCAGCCGTAGGGCACAGGACTCTGGTGTCGGGAATCAGCCCCAGCATTTT
>TRBJ2-6|TRBV7-9|NA|NA
CASSLMGAAGANVLTF
TGTGCCAGCAGCCTCATGGGGGCGGCGGGGGCCAACGTCCTGACTTTC
>TRBJ2-3|TRBV7-8|NA|NA
CASSSPDTQYF
TGTGCCAGCAGCTCCCCAGATACGCAGTATTTT
>TRBJ2-7|TRBV7-2|NA|NA
CASSLALAGWNEQYF
TGTGCCAGCAGCTTAGCGTTGGCAGGGTGGAACGAGCAGTACTTC
>TRBJ2-1|TRBV7-2|NA|NA
CASSLGPPTSYNEQFF
TGTGCCAGCAGCTTAGGACCTCCAACCTCCTACAATGAGCAGTTCTTC
>TRBJ2-2|TRBV7-3|NA|NA
CASSPSPQNTGELFF
TGTGCCAGCAGCCCATCCCCCCAGAACACCGGGGAGCTGTTTTTT